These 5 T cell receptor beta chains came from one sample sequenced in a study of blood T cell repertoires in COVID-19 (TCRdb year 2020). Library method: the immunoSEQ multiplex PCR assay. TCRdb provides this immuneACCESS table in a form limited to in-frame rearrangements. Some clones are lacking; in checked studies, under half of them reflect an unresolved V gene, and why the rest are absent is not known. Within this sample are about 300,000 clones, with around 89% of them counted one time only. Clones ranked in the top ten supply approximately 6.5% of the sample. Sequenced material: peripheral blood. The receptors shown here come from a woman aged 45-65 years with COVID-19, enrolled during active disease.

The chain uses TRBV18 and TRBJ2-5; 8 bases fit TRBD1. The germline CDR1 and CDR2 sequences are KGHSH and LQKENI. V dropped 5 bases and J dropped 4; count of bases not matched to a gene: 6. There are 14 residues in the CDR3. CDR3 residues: CASSDGQGRETQYF. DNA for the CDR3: TGTGCCAGCTCAGATGGACAGGGTCGAGAGACCCAGTACTTC.

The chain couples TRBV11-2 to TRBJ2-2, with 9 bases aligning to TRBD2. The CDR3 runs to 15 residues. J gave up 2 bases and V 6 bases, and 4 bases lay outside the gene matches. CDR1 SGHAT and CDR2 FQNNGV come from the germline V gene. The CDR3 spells CASRTSGANTGELFF. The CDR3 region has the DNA TGTGCCAGCAGGACTAGCGGAGCTAACACCGGGGAGCTGTTTTTT.

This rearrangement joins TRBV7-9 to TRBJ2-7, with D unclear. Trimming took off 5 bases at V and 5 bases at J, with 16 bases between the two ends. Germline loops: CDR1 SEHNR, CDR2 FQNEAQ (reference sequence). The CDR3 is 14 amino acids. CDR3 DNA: TGTGCCAGCAGCCGACTCGGCAAGCTCGACGAGCAGTACTTC. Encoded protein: CASSRLGKLDEQYF. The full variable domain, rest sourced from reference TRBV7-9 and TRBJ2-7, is DTGVSQNPRHKITKRGQNVTFRCDPISEHNRLYWYRQTLGQGPEFLTYFQNEAQLEKSRLLSDRFSAERPKGSFSTLEIQRTEQGDSAMYLCASSRLGKLDEQYFGPGTRLTVT.

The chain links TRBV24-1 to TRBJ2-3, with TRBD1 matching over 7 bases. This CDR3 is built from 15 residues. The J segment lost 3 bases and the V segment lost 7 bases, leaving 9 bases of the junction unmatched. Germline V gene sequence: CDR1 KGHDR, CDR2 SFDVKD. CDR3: CATSVPGQWTDTQYF. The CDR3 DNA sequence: TGTGCCACCAGCGTACCGGGACAGTGGACAGATACGCAGTATTTT.

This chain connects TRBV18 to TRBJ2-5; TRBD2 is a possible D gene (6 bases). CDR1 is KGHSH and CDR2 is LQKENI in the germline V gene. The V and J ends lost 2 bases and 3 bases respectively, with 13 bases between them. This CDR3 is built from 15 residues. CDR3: CASSPVGSYEETQYF. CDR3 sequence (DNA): TGTGCCAGCTCACCAGTCGGGAGTTATGAAGAGACCCAGTACTTC.